This entry features one TCR beta chain sequence. Its matching antigen is unknown. This record comes from a study of cytomegalovirus exposure and HLA in healthy donors. Study-level points and caveats: It was likely that a cluster of highly shared sequence variants was a sequencing artifact. A previous analysis found most TCR beta V segments productive roughly 90% or roughly 30% of the time. It was reportedly the case that the classifier diagnosed cytomegalovirus status with high specificity and sensitivity. One variant, a missense change in DCLRE1C, was linked in a later analysis to TCR beta V- and J-gene trimming.

This CDR3 is built from 13 residues. The V gene lost 5 bases and the J gene lost 7 bases, with 12 bases spanning the gap. Germline lookup yields CDR1 KGHSH and CDR2 LQKENI. PCR amplification relied on 60 Vbeta primers (plus 13 Jbeta primers). The protocol was immunoSEQ multiplex PCR, while the TCRdb copy is restricted to in-frame clones and leaves out a portion. This table has 150,000 to 200,000 clones, 81% appearing once. V and J are TRBV18 and TRBJ1-5; a weak D match, TRBD1 (5 bases). The sample consisted of PBMCs. The TCR comes from a man between 18 and 35 years old in good health and CMV-seronegative. DNA of the CDR3: TGTGCCAGCTCAGTGAGTTGGGGCCAGCCCCAGCATTTT. Its protein product is CASSVSWGQPQHF.